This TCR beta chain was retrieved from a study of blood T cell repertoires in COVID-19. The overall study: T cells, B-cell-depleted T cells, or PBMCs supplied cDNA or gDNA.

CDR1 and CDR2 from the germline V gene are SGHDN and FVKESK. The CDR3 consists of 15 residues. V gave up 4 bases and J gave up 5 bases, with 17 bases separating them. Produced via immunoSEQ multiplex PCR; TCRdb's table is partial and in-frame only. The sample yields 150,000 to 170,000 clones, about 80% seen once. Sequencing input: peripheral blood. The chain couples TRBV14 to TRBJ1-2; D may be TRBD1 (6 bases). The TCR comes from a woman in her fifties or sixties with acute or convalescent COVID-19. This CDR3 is CASSPPGATFYGYTF. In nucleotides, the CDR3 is TGTGCCAGCAGCCCACCAGGGGCCACCTTTTATGGCTACACCTTC.